This TCR beta chain was identified in a study of blood T cell repertoires in COVID-19. Turning to the study itself: Samples of COVID-19 (acute and convalescent) were obtained from the United States, Italy and Spain.

TCRdb's table, derived via immunoSEQ multiplex PCR, lists solely in-frame clones and lacks some. The table shows 100,000 to 150,000 clones, with 70% to 80% occurring only once. This receptor was identified in a human donor in a cohort sampled during active COVID-19. Sequenced input: peripheral blood.

The CDR3 bases are TGTGCCAGCTCACCACCTACAGGATTGAACACTGAAGCTTTCTTT. As protein: CASSPPTGLNTEAFF. The gene calls are TRBV18 and TRBJ1-1, with D possibly matching TRBD1 (5 bases). Germline CDR1 is KGHSH and CDR2 is LQKENI. Trimming stripped 0 bases from V and 0 bases from J, with 8 bases between. The CDR3 covers 15 residues.